The 17 T cell receptor beta chains listed next were all sequenced from one sample in a study of T cells in Graves' hyperthyroidism and ophthalmopathy (dated by TCRdb to 2018 to 2020). The library came from multiplex PCR. Sequenced using an Illumina HiSeq 2000. The TCR beta CDR3 regions were amplified from RNA transcripts. A first-round RT-PCR of the TCR CDR3 used the HTBI primer set with the Qiagen OneStep RT-PCR kit. The raw public reads went through TCRdb reprocessing: fastp at Q25, MiXCR clone calling, in-frame beta chains kept. Entries that share a CDR3 protein sequence are merged under the most common genes and DNA. For this sample the table gives around 350,000 distinct CDR3 sequences, of which roughly 19% were detected only once. The ten largest clones capture around 3.4% of the sample. Sequences were obtained from blood. Receptors were obtained from a young woman with Graves' hyperthyroidism.

This clonotype was counted many times. The chain is built from TRBV20-1 and TRBJ2-7, with a weak D call TRBD1 (5 bases). V gave up 1 base and J gave up 6 bases, with 10 bases separating them. The CDR3 is 12 amino acids. CDR1 and CDR2 from the germline V gene are DFQATT and SNEGSKA (reference sequence). CDR3 sequence: CSARVVGLEQYF. In DNA form, the CDR3 reads TGCAGTGCTAGAGTGGTGGGGCTCGAGCAGTACTTC.

This clonotype was recorded many times. The chain is built from TRBV24-1 and TRBJ1-2, with no clear D. V lost 1 base, J lost 3 bases, and 5 bases lay in between. This CDR3 region has 13 residues. The germline V gene has CDR1 KGHDR and CDR2 SFDVKD. The CDR3 DNA follows: TGTGCCACCAGTGATTTTGAGCACTATGGCTACACCTTC. Translated: CATSDFEHYGYTF.

This clonotype was recorded at least ten times. This chain uses TRBV20-1 with TRBJ1-2; 8 nucleotides align to TRBD1. V shed 1 base, J shed 3 bases, and the junction held 4 bases outside the gene matches. Germline loops: CDR1 DFQATT, CDR2 SNEGSKA (reference sequence). The CDR3 is 14 residues long. CDR3 in amino acids: CSARGTGKDYGYTF. CDR3 sequence (DNA): TGCAGTGCTAGAGGGACAGGGAAGGACTATGGCTACACCTTC.

This clonotype has at least ten counts. The chain couples TRBV9 to TRBJ2-2; 7 nucleotides align to TRBD1. V lost 4 bases and J lost 1; bases outside the gene matches: 4. Germline CDR1 SGDLS, CDR2 YYNGEE. CDR3 length equals 15 residues. The CDR3 bases are TGTGCCAGCAGCCCAGGGGGAGTGAACACCGGGGAGCTGTTTTTT. Translation: CASSPGGVNTGELFF.

This clonotype was seen many times. This rearrangement joins TRBV11-2 to TRBJ1-3; 8 nucleotides line up with TRBD1. This CDR3 has 16 residues. The germline V gene has CDR1 SGHAT and CDR2 FQNNGV. The junction had 8 bases not matched to a gene; V was cut back by 5 bases and J by 2 bases. The CDR3 nucleotides are TGTGCCAGCAGCCGGATTGGACAGGGAGCTGGAAACACCATATATTTT. Its protein is CASSRIGQGAGNTIYF.

The chain uses TRBV6-2 or TRBV6-3 and TRBJ2-7, with unresolved D. Looked up from germline, CDR1 is MNHEY and CDR2 is SVGEGT. The CDR3 is 14 residues long. V shed 7 bases and J shed 2 bases, with 15 bases lying between them. CDR3 in DNA: TGTGCCAGCACCCCTGGGCCGAGAGCCTACGAGCAGTACTTC. This encodes CASTPGPRAYEQYF.

This clonotype was seen at least ten times. This sequence joins TRBV12-3 or TRBV12-4 and TRBJ1-5, with D perhaps TRBD1 (5 bases). Trimming removed 6 bases from V and 2 bases from J, with 14 bases in between. There are 15 residues in the CDR3. The CDR3 DNA follows: TGTGCCAGCAGCTCCCCGGGGGGTGGCAATCAGCCCCAGCATTTT. Translated: CASSSPGGGNQPQHF.

This clonotype has ten or more counts. V gene TRBV12-3 or TRBV12-4 combines with J gene TRBJ2-2, with a weak D call TRBD2 (5 bases). The CDR3 sequence is 14 residues long. With 1 base removed from V and 5 bases from J, the gap between germline ends came to 8 bases. The CDR3 protein is CASSLEGGTGELFF. Here the CDR3 DNA reads TGTGCCAGCAGTTTAGAGGGCGGGACCGGGGAGCTGTTTTTT.

This clonotype appeared many times. The V call is TRBV6-1, the J call TRBJ1-1, with TRBD1 as a possible D gene (5 bases). There are 12 residues in the CDR3. Trimming pared 4 bases from V and 7 bases from J, leaving 10 bases between. Per the germline V gene, CDR1 is MNHNS and CDR2 is SASEGT. The CDR3 DNA reads as TGTGCCAGCAGTGCCTTGCAGGGTGAAGCTTTCTTT. Its translation: CASSALQGEAFF.

In its sample, this clonotype was seen many times. This rearrangement joins TRBV20-1 to TRBJ1-5; a weak D match, TRBD1 (6 bases). CDR3 length: 16 amino acids. Deletions cut 0 bases from V and 6 bases from J, with 18 bases between. In germline, CDR1 is DFQATT, CDR2 SNEGSKA (reference sequence). CDR3 sequence reads: CSARDSRGQGRQPQHF. DNA of the CDR3: TGCAGTGCTAGAGATTCGCGGGGGCAGGGCCGTCAGCCCCAGCATTTT.

This clonotype was recorded a few times. CDR3 coding DNA: TGTGCCTGGAGTCCCGGGACAGGTCTTGAAAAACTGTTTTTT. Translation: CAWSPGTGLEKLFF. The chain joins TRBV30 to TRBJ1-4, with 8 positions matching TRBD1. The CDR3 totals 14 residues. Germline lookup yields CDR1 GTSNPN and CDR2 SVGIG (reference sequence). Trimming took 2 bases from V and 7 from J; bases not matched to a gene: 6.

In its sample, this clonotype was seen many times. This chain links TRBV7-9 with TRBJ1-3; D is undetermined. The germline CDR1 and CDR2 sequences are SEHNR and FQNEAQ (reference sequence). Trimming left V 1 base short and J 2 bases short, with 12 bases between. The CDR3 totals 16 residues. CDR3 sequence reads: CASSLERVVTGNTIYF. CDR3 coding DNA: TGTGCCAGCAGCTTAGAACGGGTGGTGACTGGAAACACCATATATTTT. Full variable domain (rest looked up from reference TRBV7-9 and TRBJ1-3): DTGVSQNPRHKITKRGQNVTFRCDPISEHNRLYWYRQTLGQGPEFLTYFQNEAQLEKSRLLSDRFSAERPKGSFSTLEIQRTEQGDSAMYLCASSLERVVTGNTIYFGEGSWLTVV.

This clonotype was counted ten times or more. The chain couples TRBV27 to TRBJ1-5; 8 nucleotides align to TRBD1. Trimming took 3 bases from V and 4 from J; bases not matched to a gene: 2. The CDR3 loop spans 14 amino acids. Germline lookup yields CDR1 MNHEY and CDR2 SMNVEV (reference sequence). CDR3 residues: CASSFDRGNQPQHF. CDR3 DNA: TGTGCCAGCAGTTTTGACAGGGGAAATCAGCCCCAGCATTTT.

This clonotype has ten or more counts. The genes are TRBV20-1 and TRBJ2-5, with 9 positions matching TRBD2. This CDR3 is 13 amino acids long. Germline CDR1 is DFQATT and CDR2 is SNEGSKA (reference sequence). As DNA, the CDR3 is TGCACCCAAGACGGGCTAGCGGGGGAGACCCAGTACTTC. This codes for CTQDGLAGETQYF.

This clonotype came up many times. This chain joins TRBV12-3 or TRBV12-4 and TRBJ1-1; D not resolved. Trimming left V 2 bases short and J 7 bases short, with 11 bases between. CDR3 length: 13 residues. The chain's CDR3 is CASSLSSENEAFF. CDR3 DNA: TGTGCCAGCAGTTTATCGTCCGAGAATGAAGCTTTCTTT.

This clonotype was picked up many times. V gene TRBV12-3 or TRBV12-4 combines with J gene TRBJ2-2; the match to TRBD1 covers 7 bases. CDR3 length: 14 amino acids. V lost 4 bases to trimming and J lost 5 bases; unmatched junction nucleotides: 4. CDR3 region: CASSSTGETGELFF. CDR3 DNA: TGTGCCAGCAGTTCAACAGGGGAGACCGGGGAGCTGTTTTTT.

The V gene is TRBV11-2, the J gene TRBJ2-7; D uncertain. CDR1 and CDR2 from the germline V gene are SGHAT and FQNNGV. The CDR3 spans 14 residues. Trimming stripped 2 bases from V and 2 bases from J, with 10 bases between. Here the CDR3 DNA reads TGTGCCAGCAGCTTATCGAGTTACACCTACGAGCAGTACTTC. It translates to CASSLSSYTYEQYF. Supplemented by reference TRBV11-2 and TRBJ2-7, the full variable domain reads EAGVAQSPRYKIIEKRQSVAFWCNPISGHATLYWYQQILGQGPKLLIQFQNNGVVDDSQLPKDRFSAERLKGVDSTLKIQPAKLEDSAVYLCASSLSSYTYEQYFGPGTRLTVT.